Listed here are 14 T cell receptor beta chains from one sample, sequenced in a study of T cells in Graves' hyperthyroidism and ophthalmopathy. Template material for amplifying TCR beta CDR3 regions consisted of RNA transcripts. First-round RT-PCR with HTBI primers amplified the TCR CDR3 region. Via MiXCR, TCRdb re-called the multiplex PCR reads, giving one row per CDR3 protein. Of approximately 520,000 distinct CDR3 sequences listed, 24% are singletons. Sequencing was performed on blood. These TCRs come from a woman in her thirties with Graves' ophthalmopathy.

In this sample, this clonotype turned up many times. This chain joins TRBV29-1 and TRBJ2-5; D unclear. The CDR3 extends over 12 amino acids. Germline CDR1 reads SQVTM; CDR2 reads ANQGSEA. With 4 bases removed from V and 5 bases from J, the gap between germline ends came to 11 bases. In DNA form, the CDR3 reads TGCAGCGTTGTACTATTTGGGGAGACCCAGTACTTC. This translates into CSVVLFGETQYF.

In this sample, this clonotype turned up many times. V usage is TRBV7-2 and J usage is TRBJ1-1; D call uncertain. Germline V gene data show CDR1 as SGHTA and CDR2 as FQGNSA. The CDR3 spans 13 residues. Trimming took 10 bases from V and 1 from J, leaving 13 bases between them. CDR3 coding DNA: TGTGCCACCCGTGGGCAGGCGAACACTGAAGCTTTCTTT. Residues: CATRGQANTEAFF.

This rearrangement joins TRBV7-9 to TRBJ2-7; D is possibly TRBD1 (6 bases). CDR3 size: 13 residues. V was clipped by 5 bases and J by 3 bases, with 11 bases between them. CDR1 SEHNR and CDR2 FQNEAQ come from the germline V gene (reference sequence). CDR3 region: CASSETGRYEQYF. The CDR3 nucleotides read TGTGCCAGCAGCGAGACAGGTCGCTACGAGCAGTACTTC.

The table lists this clonotype with many counts. This rearrangement joins TRBV6-1 to TRBJ2-5; D unclear. Germline V lookup: CDR1 MNHNS, CDR2 SASEGT. The CDR3 consists of 15 residues. V was shortened by 6 bases and J by 5 bases, with 19 bases between the two germline ends. CDR3 nucleotide sequence: TGTGCCAGCAGCGAGATGGTGGGGATTGTCGAGACCCAGTACTTC. It codes for CASSEMVGIVETQYF.

This clonotype was counted between two and nine times. The rearrangement joins TRBV12-5 to TRBJ2-2, with D possibly matching TRBD1 (5 bases). Germline V gene sequence: CDR1 LGHNT, CDR2 FRNRAP. V was cut by 3 bases and J by 7 bases, with 12 bases left in between. The CDR3 loop spans 14 amino acids. The CDR3 loop is CASGFLGPGGELFF. The CDR3 nucleotides read TGTGCTAGTGGTTTCCTGGGGCCGGGCGGGGAGCTGTTTTTT.

The chain uses TRBV28 and TRBJ2-7, with 9 positions matching TRBD2. Germline V CDR1 and CDR2: MDHEN, SYDVKM. CDR3 length equals 14 residues. The V gene end was trimmed by 6 bases and the J gene end by 6 bases; junction bases not matched to a gene: 9. CDR3 DNA sequence: TGTGCCAGCAGCCCCTGGACTAGCGAAGCCGAGCAGTACTTC. This gives the protein CASSPWTSEAEQYF. The full variable domain, rest sourced from reference TRBV28 and TRBJ2-7, is DVKVTQSSRYLVKRTGEKVFLECVQDMDHENMFWYRQDPGLGLRLIYFSYDVKMKEKGDIPEGYSVSREKKERFSLILESASTNQTSMYLCASSPWTSEAEQYFGPGTRLTVT.

This clonotype was detected ten times or more. The CDR3 DNA reads as TGCAGCGTTGACCCATTTCTCACCGGGGAGCTGTTTTTT. Its translation is CSVDPFLTGELFF. The rearrangement uses TRBV29-1 and TRBJ2-2; D unresolved. Per germline, CDR1 SQVTM and CDR2 ANQGSEA. The CDR3 is 13 residues long. Between the trimmed V and J ends, which lost 3 bases and 4 bases, there was a span of 9 bases.

Many counts were recorded for this clonotype. The chain carries TRBV25-1 and TRBJ2-7; 7 bases agree with TRBD1. The CDR3 is 15 residues long. CDR1 MGHDK and CDR2 SYGVNS come from the germline V gene. The trim removed 5 bases at V and 2 bases at J, leaving 9 bases unmatched. The CDR3 DNA reads as TGTGCCAGCAGTTCTCGACAGGGACCCCCCTACGAGCAGTACTTC. The encoded protein is CASSSRQGPPYEQYF.

In its sample, this clonotype was seen many times. This chain links TRBV6-5 with TRBJ2-7, with 7 bases fitting TRBD1. V trimming: 5 bases; J trimming: 6 bases; junction bases outside the gene matches: 7. CDR3 length equals 13 residues. The germline V gene has CDR1 MNHEY and CDR2 SVGAGI. DNA of the CDR3: TGTGCCAGCAGTCCGACAGGGCTTCGCGAGCAGTACTTC. Translating it yields CASSPTGLREQYF.

This clonotype was recorded a few times. The V call is TRBV6-1, the J call TRBJ2-7; D remains ambiguous. CDR1 is MNHNS, CDR2 SASEGT, per germline. The ends were cut back, 5 bases at V and 3 bases at J, with 17 bases in the middle. CDR3 size: 15 residues. CDR3 loop: CASSPPAETFYEQYF. Written as DNA, the CDR3 is TGTGCCAGCAGTCCCCCGGCAGAGACCTTCTACGAGCAGTACTTC.

This clonotype came up many times. This sequence joins TRBV19 and TRBJ1-1, with 8 positions matching TRBD1. Germline trimming cut 6 bases from V and 0 bases from J; bases unmatched to any gene: 9. The CDR3 runs to 16 residues. The germline V gene encodes CDR1 LNHDA and CDR2 SQIVND (reference sequence). Here the CDR3 reads CASSQTGVKMNTEAFF. CDR3 nucleotides: TGTGCCAGTAGCCAGACAGGGGTTAAGATGAACACTGAAGCTTTCTTT.

The V call is TRBV30, the J call TRBJ2-5; 8 nucleotides align to TRBD2. The CDR3 runs to 15 residues. Germline values: CDR1 GTSNPN, CDR2 SVGIG (reference sequence). Trimming at V came to 8 bases and at J to 2 bases, leaving 13 bases not matched to a gene. The CDR3 is CAQTGGAREQETQYF. CDR3 DNA sequence: TGTGCCCAAACGGGGGGGGCGAGGGAGCAAGAGACCCAGTACTTC.

This clonotype has at least ten counts. This chain connects TRBV6-2 or TRBV6-3 to TRBJ1-1; D gene unclear. This CDR3 has 12 amino acids. Trimming stripped 2 bases from V and 8 bases from J, with 9 bases between. Per germline, CDR1 MNHEY and CDR2 SVGEGT. DNA for the CDR3: TGTGCCAGCAGTTACCAAATAAGGGAAGCTTTCTTT. Translation gives CASSYQIREAFF.

This chain uses TRBV6-5 with TRBJ2-5; 8 positions match TRBD2. Germline-derived CDR1 and CDR2 are MNHEY and SVGAGI. This CDR3 region has 16 residues. Unmatched junction bases numbered 10, after V lost 2 bases and J lost 5 bases. As DNA, the CDR3 is TGTGCCAGCAGTTACCCAGAGGAAGCGGGAGTTGAGACCCAGTACTTC. Translation: CASSYPEEAGVETQYF.